This T cell receptor (beta chain) was sequenced in a study of blood T cell repertoires in COVID-19. This clone was recorded only once. Sequenced by immunoSEQ multiplex PCR; TCRdb stores in-frame clones only, minus some. The sample yields approximately 470,000 clones, approximately 83% seen once. V gave up 7 bases and J gave up 3 bases; unmatched junction bases: 9. CDR1 and CDR2 from the germline V gene are MNHEY and SVGAGI. The CDR3 consists of 15 residues. This TCR derives from a human donor in a cohort sampled during active COVID-19. V usage is TRBV6-5 and J usage is TRBJ2-7; the match to TRBD2 covers 10 bases. The sample consisted of peripheral blood. CDR3 region: CASTRRIAGGYEQYF. The CDR3 DNA follows: TGTGCCAGCACCCGCCGAATAGCGGGAGGCTACGAGCAGTACTTC.